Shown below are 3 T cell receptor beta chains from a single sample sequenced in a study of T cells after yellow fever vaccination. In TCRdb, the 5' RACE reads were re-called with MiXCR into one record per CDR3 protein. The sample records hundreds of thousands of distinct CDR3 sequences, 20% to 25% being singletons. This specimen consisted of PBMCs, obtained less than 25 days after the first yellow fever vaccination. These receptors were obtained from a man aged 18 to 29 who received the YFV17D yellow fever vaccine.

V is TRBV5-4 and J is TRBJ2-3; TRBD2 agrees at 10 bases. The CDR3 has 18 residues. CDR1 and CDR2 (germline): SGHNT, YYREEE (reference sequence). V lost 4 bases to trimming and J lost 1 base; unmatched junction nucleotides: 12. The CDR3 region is CASSGPGLAIGGTDTQYF. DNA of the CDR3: TGTGCCAGCAGCGGACCGGGACTAGCGATAGGAGGCACAGATACGCAGTATTTT.

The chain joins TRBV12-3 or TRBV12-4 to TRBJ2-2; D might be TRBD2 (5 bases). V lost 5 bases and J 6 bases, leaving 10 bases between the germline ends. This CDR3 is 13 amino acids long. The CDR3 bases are TGTGCCAGCAGTGTTCAGGAGGCCGGGGAGCTGTTTTTT. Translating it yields CASSVQEAGELFF.

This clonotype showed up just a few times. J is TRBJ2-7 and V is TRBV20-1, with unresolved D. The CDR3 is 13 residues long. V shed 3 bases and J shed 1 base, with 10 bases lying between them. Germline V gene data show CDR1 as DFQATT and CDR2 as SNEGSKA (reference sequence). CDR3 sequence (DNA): TGCAGTGCTAGGGCAGTGGGGTCCTACGAGCAGTACTTC. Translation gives CSARAVGSYEQYF.